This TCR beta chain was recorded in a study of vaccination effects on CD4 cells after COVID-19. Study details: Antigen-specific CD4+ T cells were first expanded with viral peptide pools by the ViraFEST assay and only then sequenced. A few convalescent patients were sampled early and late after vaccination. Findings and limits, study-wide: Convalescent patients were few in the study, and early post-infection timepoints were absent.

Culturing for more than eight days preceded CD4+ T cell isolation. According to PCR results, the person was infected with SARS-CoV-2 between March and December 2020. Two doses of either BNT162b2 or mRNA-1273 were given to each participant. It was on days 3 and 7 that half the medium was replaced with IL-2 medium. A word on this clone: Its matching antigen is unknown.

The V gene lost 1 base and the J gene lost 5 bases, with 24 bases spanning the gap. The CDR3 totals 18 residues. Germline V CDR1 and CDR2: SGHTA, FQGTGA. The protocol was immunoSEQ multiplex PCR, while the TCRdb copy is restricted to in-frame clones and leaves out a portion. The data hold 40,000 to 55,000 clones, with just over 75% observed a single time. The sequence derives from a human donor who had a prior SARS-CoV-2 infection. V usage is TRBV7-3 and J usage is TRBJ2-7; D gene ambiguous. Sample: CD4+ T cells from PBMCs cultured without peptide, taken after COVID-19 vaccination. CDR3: CASSLSSLADQRHHEQYF. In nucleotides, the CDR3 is TGTGCCAGCAGCTTAAGTTCGCTTGCGGACCAAAGACATCACGAGCAGTACTTC.